These 28 T cell receptor beta chains were all obtained from the same sample, sequenced in a study of blood T cell repertoires in COVID-19. The repertoire was sequenced with immunoSEQ multiplex PCR; TCRdb's copy has only in-frame clones and lacks some. Of 250,000 or so clones listed, 70% to 85% are singletons. The sample taken for sequencing was PBMCs or T cells enriched from blood (not recorded which). All receptors derive from a man in his 60s who had recovered from COVID-19.

The rearrangement links TRBV7-9 to TRBJ2-4; TRBD1 aligns across 10 bases. The V gene's germline CDR1 is SEHNR and CDR2 FQNEAQ (reference sequence). This CDR3 contains 16 residues. The junction had 6 bases not matched to a gene; V was cut back by 7 bases and J by 0 bases. CDR3 region: CASNVGQGIAKNIQYF. The DNA of the CDR3 is TGTGCCAGCAACGTGGGACAGGGGATAGCCAAAAACATTCAGTACTTC.

The chain has TRBV7-2 and TRBJ2-5; 7 bases map to TRBD2. CDR1 and CDR2 from the germline V gene are SGHTA and FQGNSA. The CDR3 covers 15 residues. V trimming: 2 bases; J trimming: 0 bases; junction bases outside the gene matches: 3. For the CDR3, the DNA is TGTGCCAGCAGCTTATACGGGGGGAACCAAGAGACCCAGTACTTC. Amino acids: CASSLYGGNQETQYF.

The chain links TRBV9 to TRBJ2-7, with 9 bases fitting TRBD1. Per germline, CDR1 SGDLS and CDR2 YYNGEE. The CDR3 runs 15 residues. V shed 3 bases, J shed 6 bases, and the junction held 10 bases outside the gene matches. Written as DNA, the CDR3 is TGTGCCAGCAGCGGGGATGGGACAGGGCTAGGCGAGCAGTACTTC. Protein: CASSGDGTGLGEQYF.

J is TRBJ2-1 and V is TRBV2; 11 bases are a match to TRBD1. Trimming at V came to 7 bases and at J to 6 bases, leaving 8 bases not matched to a gene. Germline V lookup: CDR1 SNHLY, CDR2 FYNNEI. The CDR3 consists of 15 residues. The CDR3 DNA follows: TGTGCCAGCACGAGTGGACAGGGGGCGGGCAATGAGCAGTTCTTC. It encodes CASTSGQGAGNEQFF.

The chain links TRBV29-1 to TRBJ2-2; 9 bases agree with TRBD1. V lost 4 bases and J lost 4; bases outside the gene matches: 4. This CDR3 region has 14 residues. Germline V gives CDR1 SQVTM, CDR2 ANQGSEA. This chain's CDR3 is CSVAGQGGTGELFF. CDR3 coding DNA: TGCAGCGTTGCGGGACAGGGAGGCACCGGGGAGCTGTTTTTT.

The chain employs TRBV7-2 and TRBJ1-6; D is ambiguous. The CDR3 totals 15 residues. V was clipped by 0 bases and J by 7 bases, with 10 bases between them. Germline V gene sequence: CDR1 SGHTA, CDR2 FQGNSA. The CDR3 coding sequence is TGTGCCAGCAGCTTAGCGCTCAGTACCAATTCACCCCTCCACTTT. This sequence encodes CASSLALSTNSPLHF. Variable domain in full (rest from reference TRBV7-2 and TRBJ1-6): GAGVSQSPSNKVTEKGKDVELRCDPISGHTALYWYRQSLGQGLEFLIYFQGNSAPDKSGLPSDRFSAERTGGSVSTLTIQRTQQEDSAVYLCASSLALSTNSPLHFGNGTRLTVT.

The genes are TRBV3-1 (or the pseudogene TRBV3-2) and TRBJ2-7; a weak D match, TRBD1 (7 bases). The ends were cut back, 4 bases at V and 2 bases at J, with 15 bases in the middle. The germline CDR1 and CDR2 sequences are LGHDT and YNNKEL (reference sequence). The CDR3 is 15 amino acids. CDR3 sequence (DNA): TGTGCCAGCAGCCCCGGGGGACAGCCGACCTACGAGCAGTACTTC. Translation gives CASSPGGQPTYEQYF.

This clone was observed a handful of times. The chain couples TRBV19 to TRBJ2-3; 7 bases fit TRBD1. Per the germline V gene, CDR1 is LNHDA and CDR2 is SQIVND (reference sequence). The V and J ends lost 6 bases and 1 base, in that order; junction bases with no gene match: 4. The CDR3 consists of 14 residues. The CDR3 is CASSQGVGTDTQYF. Written as DNA, the CDR3 is TGTGCCAGTAGCCAGGGGGTCGGCACAGATACGCAGTATTTT.

The gene calls are TRBV19 and TRBJ1-2; TRBD1 agrees at 10 bases. The V gene end was trimmed by 7 bases and the J gene end by 4 bases; junction bases not matched to a gene: 9. Germline lookup yields CDR1 LNHDA and CDR2 SQIVND (reference sequence). The CDR3 has 15 residues. This CDR3 is CASNTDRGPPYGYTF. In nucleotides, the CDR3 is TGTGCCAGTAATACCGACAGGGGGCCGCCCTATGGCTACACCTTC.

The chain couples TRBV7-2 to TRBJ1-3; possible D gene TRBD1, 5 bases. CDR1 is SGHTA, CDR2 FQGNSA, per germline. The CDR3 spans 16 residues. V was cut by 5 bases and J by 2 bases, with 16 bases left in between. The CDR3: CASSNNGGRTGNTIYF. The CDR3 bases are TGTGCCAGCAGCAATAACGGGGGGAGAACTGGAAACACCATATATTTT. The full variable domain, in which reference TRBV7-2 and TRBJ1-3 provide the parts outside the CDR3, is GAGVSQSPSNKVTEKGKDVELRCDPISGHTALYWYRQSLGQGLEFLIYFQGNSAPDKSGLPSDRFSAERTGGSVSTLTIQRTQQEDSAVYLCASSNNGGRTGNTIYFGEGSWLTVV.

This clone was detected a few times. The genes are TRBV15 and TRBJ1-2, with 7 bases identical to TRBD1. The CDR3 sequence is 15 residues long. The trim removed 0 bases at V and 3 bases at J, leaving 4 bases unmatched. Germline V gene lookup returns CDR1 LNHNV and CDR2 YYDKDF (reference sequence). The CDR3 spells CATSRDPGTDYGYTF. The CDR3 nucleotides read TGTGCCACCAGCAGAGATCCGGGGACAGACTATGGCTACACCTTC.

The genes are TRBV7-2 and TRBJ1-1, with 7 bases identical to TRBD1. The CDR3 consists of 14 residues. V shed 5 bases and J 6 bases; nucleotides not matched to a gene: 9. Per the germline V gene, CDR1 is SGHTA and CDR2 is FQGNSA. The CDR3, as DNA: TGTGCCAGCAGCGCAACGGTACAGGGGTCTGAAGCTTTCTTT. It is translated as CASSATVQGSEAFF.

The rearrangement uses TRBV27 and TRBJ1-5, with D possibly matching TRBD1 (6 bases). Trimming removed 6 bases from V and 3 bases from J, with 9 bases in between. This CDR3 is 13 amino acids long. The germline CDR1 and CDR2 sequences are MNHEY and SMNVEV (reference sequence). CDR3 protein: CASRGHANQPQHF. The CDR3 region has the DNA TGTGCCAGCAGGGGACATGCCAATCAGCCCCAGCATTTT.

This chain connects TRBV9 to TRBJ1-1, with D unresolved. The V end was cut by 0 bases, the J end by 0 bases, with 9 bases between. Looked up from germline, CDR1 is SGDLS and CDR2 is YYNGEE. The CDR3 totals 15 residues. The CDR3 nucleotides read TGTGCCAGCAGCGTAGTTTCGGGGATGAACACTGAAGCTTTCTTT. As protein: CASSVVSGMNTEAFF.

The rearrangement uses TRBV7-9 and TRBJ2-7; TRBD2 matches at 8 bases. CDR3 length: 15 residues. Losses at the gene ends were 2 bases for V and 2 bases for J; bases not matched to a gene: 5. Per the germline V gene, CDR1 is SEHNR and CDR2 is FQNEAQ (reference sequence). CDR3 amino acids: CASSLYGGGPYEQYF. The CDR3 DNA is TGTGCCAGCAGCTTATACGGCGGGGGGCCCTACGAGCAGTACTTC.

This clone appeared many times. The CDR3 nucleotides are TGTGCCAGCTCGCGTGGAGGGTATAACACCGGGGAGCTGTTTTTT. Translation: CASSRGGYNTGELFF. This chain connects TRBV9 to TRBJ2-2; possible D gene TRBD2, 6 bases. CDR3 length: 15 residues. V dropped 7 bases and J dropped 2 bases, with 15 bases sitting between them. CDR1 and CDR2 from the germline V gene are SGDLS and YYNGEE.

In its sample, this clone was seen a few times. This chain joins TRBV10-3 and TRBJ1-2; 9 bases map to TRBD1. Germline V lookup: CDR1 ENHRY, CDR2 SYGVKD. The CDR3 is 13 residues long. V was clipped by 0 bases and J by 7 bases; unmatched bases: 0. Written as DNA, the CDR3 is TGTGCCATCAGTGAGTCGGGACAGGGTGGCTACACCTTC. Translated, it gives CAISESGQGGYTF.

This clone has a single count. The chain joins TRBV4-3 to TRBJ1-2, with 9 bases that match TRBD1. Germline CDR1 reads LGHNA; CDR2 reads YSLEER. CDR3 length: 14 residues. J lost 7 bases, V lost 4 bases, and 7 bases had no gene match. The CDR3 here is CASSPFRTGAGYTF. In DNA form, the CDR3 reads TGCGCCAGCAGCCCCTTTCGGACAGGGGCTGGCTACACCTTC.

J is TRBJ2-3 and V is TRBV20-1; weak D call: TRBD1 (6 bases). The germline gives CDR1 DFQATT, CDR2 SNEGSKA (reference sequence). V dropped 8 bases and J dropped 6 bases, with 12 bases sitting between them. This CDR3 is built from 11 residues. The CDR3 coding sequence is TGCAGTTCCTCTAGGGGGGATACGCAGTATTTT. This gives the protein CSSSRGDTQYF.

The chain carries TRBV7-6 and TRBJ1-3; D is possibly TRBD1 (6 bases). The CDR3 length is 15 residues. Germline V gene lookup returns CDR1 SGHVS and CDR2 FNYEAQ. V lost 5 bases and J lost 0, with 11 bases in between. DNA for the CDR3: TGTGCCAGCAGCAAAACAGGGTCCTCTGGAAACACCATATATTTT. Its protein product is CASSKTGSSGNTIYF.

The chain has TRBV11-3 and TRBJ2-7; D is ambiguous. Germline V gives CDR1 SGHNT, CDR2 YENEEA. This CDR3 is 14 amino acids long. The V gene lost 2 bases and the J gene lost 6 bases, with 14 bases spanning the gap. The CDR3 is CASSLYAGFGEQYF. For the CDR3, the DNA is TGTGCCAGCAGCTTATATGCCGGTTTCGGCGAGCAGTACTTC.

For the CDR3, the DNA is TGTGCCAGTAGTAGGGAAGGCGGAGGGGACTATGGCTACACCTTC. Amino acids: CASSREGGGDYGYTF. The V call is TRBV19, the J call TRBJ1-2; maybe TRBD1 (5 bases). Germline V gene sequence: CDR1 LNHDA, CDR2 SQIVND (reference sequence). This CDR3 region has 15 residues. Trimming stripped 4 bases from V and 3 bases from J, with 15 bases between.

The rearrangement joins TRBV6-5 to TRBJ2-1; 7 bases agree with TRBD2. Germline V gene data show CDR1 as MNHEY and CDR2 as SVGAGI. V trimming: 6 bases; J trimming: 6 bases; junction bases outside the gene matches: 5. The CDR3 length is 13 residues. The CDR3 loop reads CASSRGVGNEQFF. CDR3 nucleotide sequence: TGTGCCAGCAGCCGGGGGGTTGGCAATGAGCAGTTCTTC.

The chain joins TRBV27 to TRBJ1-6; D is unclear. Trimming pared 5 bases from V and 16 bases from J, leaving 18 bases between. Germline V gene lookup returns CDR1 MNHEY and CDR2 SMNVEV (reference sequence). CDR3 size: 13 residues. In DNA form, the CDR3 reads TGTGCCAGCAGTGTAGACTTGGCTAGACGACTCCACTTT. It codes for CASSVDLARRLHF.

The sample holds a few counts of this clone. The V and J genes are TRBV7-9 and TRBJ2-7; D is perhaps TRBD1 (6 bases). Germline-derived CDR1 and CDR2 are SEHNR and FQNEAQ (reference sequence). Trimming cost V 6 bases and J 0 bases, with 18 bases left between them. The CDR3 length is 16 residues. Here the CDR3 DNA reads TGTGCCAGCAGTTCCGACAGGTCCCCTTCCTCCTACGAGCAGTACTTC. Protein product: CASSSDRSPSSYEQYF. Combining the CDR3 with reference TRBV7-9 and TRBJ2-7 gives the whole variable domain DTGVSQNPRHKITKRGQNVTFRCDPISEHNRLYWYRQTLGQGPEFLTYFQNEAQLEKSRLLSDRFSAERPKGSFSTLEIQRTEQGDSAMYLCASSSDRSPSSYEQYFGPGTRLTVT.

The J gene is TRBJ1-6, the V gene TRBV14; D is unclear. The length of the CDR3 is 15 residues. V was pared by 0 bases and J by 10 bases, with 13 bases between. CDR1 is SGHDN, CDR2 FVKESK, per germline. The CDR3 nucleotides read TGTGCCAGCAGCCAAGATTCGGGAAGTTTCTCACCCCTCCACTTT. This translates into CASSQDSGSFSPLHF.

This chain links TRBV11-2 with TRBJ1-1; tentative D call: TRBD1 (5 bases). Per germline, CDR1 SGHAT and CDR2 FQNNGV. The CDR3 runs to 17 residues. V was cut by 1 base and J by 3 bases, with 18 bases left in between. CDR3 coding DNA: TGTGCCAGCAGCTTAGGGGTACGGGGGGAGCCTCACACTGAAGCTTTCTTT. It translates to CASSLGVRGEPHTEAFF.

J is TRBJ2-7 and V is TRBV6-2 or TRBV6-3; D is unresolved. From germline, CDR1 is MNHEY and CDR2 SVGEGT. The CDR3 is made up of 11 amino acids. The germline V and J ends were trimmed by 4 bases and 3 bases, with 4 bases remaining between them. CDR3 residues: CASSFNYEQYF. CDR3 sequence (DNA): TGTGCCAGCAGTTTCAACTACGAGCAGTACTTC.